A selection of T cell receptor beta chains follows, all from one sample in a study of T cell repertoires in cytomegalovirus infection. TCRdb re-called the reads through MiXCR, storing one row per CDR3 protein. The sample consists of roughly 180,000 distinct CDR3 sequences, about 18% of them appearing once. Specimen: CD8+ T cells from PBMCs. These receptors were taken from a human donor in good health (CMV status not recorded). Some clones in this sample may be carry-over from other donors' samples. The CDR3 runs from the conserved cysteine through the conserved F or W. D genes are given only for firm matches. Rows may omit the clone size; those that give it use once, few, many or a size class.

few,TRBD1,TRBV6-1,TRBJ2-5,TGTGCCAGCAGTGAAGGCTGGGACAGTGCCCAAGAGACCCAGTACTTC,CASSEGWDSAQETQYF
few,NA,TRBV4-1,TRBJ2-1,TGCGCCAGCAGCCTTTTATATATAGGCCGGGACAATGAGCAGTTCTTC,CASSLLYIGRDNEQFF
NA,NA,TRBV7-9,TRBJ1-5,TGTGCCAGCGGCGATTGGGGTAGCAATCAGCCCCAGCATTTT,CASGDWGSNQPQHF
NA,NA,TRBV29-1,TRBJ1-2,TGCAGCGCCTACAGGGTCCAAACGTCATCTTATGGCTACACCTTC,CSAYRVQTSSYGYTF
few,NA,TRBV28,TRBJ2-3,TGTGCCAGCAGTTCCTCCCAGGGGAACACAGATACGCAGTATTTT,CASSSSQGNTDTQYF
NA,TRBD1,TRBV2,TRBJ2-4,TGTGCCAGCAGTGCAGGGACAGGCAAAAACATTCAGTACTTC,CASSAGTGKNIQYF
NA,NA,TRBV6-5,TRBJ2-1,TGTGCCAGCAGGGCTCCGGGACGGTACAATGAGCAGTTCTTC,CASRAPGRYNEQFF
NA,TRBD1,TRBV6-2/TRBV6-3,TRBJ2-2,TGTGCCAGCAGTTACTCTAGGACAGGGGAAAACACCGGGGAGCTGTTTTTT,CASSYSRTGENTGELFF
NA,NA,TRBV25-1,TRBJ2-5,TGTGCCAGCAGTGAATATGCAGGGGGACTAGAAGAGACCCAGTACTTC,CASSEYAGGLEETQYF
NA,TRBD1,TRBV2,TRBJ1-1,TGTGCCAGCAGTGAAGGGACAGGGGCGAACACTGAAGCTTTCTTT,CASSEGTGANTEAFF
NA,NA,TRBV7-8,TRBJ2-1,TGTGCCAGCAGCGCCGGGGGTAATGAGCAGTTCTTC,CASSAGGNEQFF
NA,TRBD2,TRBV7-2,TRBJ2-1,TGTGCCAGCAGCCAGCCGCGGGGGACTTACAATGAGCAGTTCTTC,CASSQPRGTYNEQFF
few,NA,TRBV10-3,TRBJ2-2,TGTGCCATTTACGGGTCCGGGGAGCTGTTTTTT,CAIYGSGELFF
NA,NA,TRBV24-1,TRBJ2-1,TGTGCCACCAGTGATTTTCGGGAGATCAATGAGCAGTTCTTC,CATSDFREINEQFF
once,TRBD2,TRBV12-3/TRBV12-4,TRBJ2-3,TGTGCCAGCGGGAGGGGCTTCACAGATACGCAGTATTTT,CASGRGFTDTQYF
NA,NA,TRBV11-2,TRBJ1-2,TGTGCCAGCAGCTTAGATCTATGGGGCTATGGCTACACCTTC,CASSLDLWGYGYTF
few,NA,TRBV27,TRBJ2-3,TGTGCCAGCAGTCCCAGGACACTTAGCACAGATACGCAGTATTTT,CASSPRTLSTDTQYF
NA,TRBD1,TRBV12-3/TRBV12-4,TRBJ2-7,TGTGCCAGCAGTCTGGGACAGGGGGAGTACTTC,CASSLGQGEYF
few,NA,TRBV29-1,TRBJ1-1,TGCAGCGTTGAAGATGAAAATCGGCGTACCGCTGAAGCTTTCTTT,CSVEDENRRTAEAFF
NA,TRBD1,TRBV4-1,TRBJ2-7,TGCGCCAGCAGCCACGGACAGGAGGCCCTCTACGAGCAGTACTTC,CASSHGQEALYEQYF
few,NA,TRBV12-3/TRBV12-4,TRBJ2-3,TGTGCCAGCAGTTCACAGGACCCAGATACGCAGTATTTT,CASSSQDPDTQYF
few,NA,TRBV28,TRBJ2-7,TGTGCCAGCAGATCGAGGGAAAGGACGCACTACGAGCAGTACTTC,CASRSRERTHYEQYF
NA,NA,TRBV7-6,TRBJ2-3,TGTGCCAGCAGCTTAGGGGATCCGGGGGAAATCACAGATACGCAGTATTTT,CASSLGDPGEITDTQYF
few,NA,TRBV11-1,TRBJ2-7,TGTGCCAGCAGCCTCCTGGAGGGGGAAACCTACGAGCAGTACTTC,CASSLLEGETYEQYF
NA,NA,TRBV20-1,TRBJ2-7,TGCAGTGCTAGTGATGACACGGGTTTAAGGCCCTACGAGCAGTACTTC,CSASDDTGLRPYEQYF
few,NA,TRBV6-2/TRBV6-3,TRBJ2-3,TGTGCCAGCAGTCCAGAAAGGGGTCTCACAGATACGCAGTATTTT,CASSPERGLTDTQYF
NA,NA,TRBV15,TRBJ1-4,TGTGCCACCAGCAGAGATCTAGTTCCGAATGAAAAACTGTTTTTT,CATSRDLVPNEKLFF
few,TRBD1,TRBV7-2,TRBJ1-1,TGTGCCAGCAGCTACGTCACAGGGGTTCGGGGCACTGAAGCTTTCTTT,CASSYVTGVRGTEAFF
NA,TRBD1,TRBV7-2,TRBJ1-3,TGTGCCAGCAGCGGACAGGCAAACTCTGGAAACACCATATATTTT,CASSGQANSGNTIYF
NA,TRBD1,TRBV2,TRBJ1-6,TGTGCCAGCAGGGTTGGACAGGGAGATTCACCCCTCCACTTT,CASRVGQGDSPLHF
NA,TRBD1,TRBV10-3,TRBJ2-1,TGTGCCATCAGTGAGGGGACAGGGGCGCGGAATGAGCAGTTCTTC,CAISEGTGARNEQFF
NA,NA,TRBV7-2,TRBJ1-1,TGTGCCAGCAGCCCGGCGGGGACGGGGAACACTGAAGCTTTCTTT,CASSPAGTGNTEAFF